Sequencing of this T cell receptor beta chain was carried out in a study of blood T cells in healthy people across ages (dated by TCRdb to between 2015 and 2017). Turning to the overall study: Template switching captured roughly one uniquely barcoded TCR beta cDNA molecule per two T cells in model experiments. Two additional independent replicas of 1 million unique cDNA reads from the same blood draw were analyzed for two donors (one aged 18 to 29 and one aged 80 or older). Four age groups were formed from the donors: young (average approximately 15 years), middle-aged (roughly 38), aged (roughly 56) and long-lived (82). To avoid experimental bias, donors of different ages were randomly spread across the sequencing lanes. Age-related changes in TCR beta repertoire diversity were measured in the study by deep sequencing normalized with unique cDNA molecular identifiers. The paper's findings and limits, for the study overall: Observed TCR beta diversity per million T cells fell roughly linearly with age, and a significant reduction was already apparent by age about 38. Since profiling was done on bulk unsorted PBMCs, naive and antigen-experienced compartments could not be conclusively compared. The percentage of naive T cells measured by flow cytometry correlated strongly with observed TCR beta diversity. Estimates of total diversity based on one million sequenced T cells were regarded as lower bounds and as underestimates. Because donor CMV infection status was unknown, age-related changes in expanded clonotypes were potentially confounded. The long-lived group showed more naive CD4+ T cells, fewer expanded clones and increased TCR diversity than the aged group, suggesting age selection.

For this clonotype: Its antigen remains undetermined. The input lacks base qualities; no much larger clone sits a single base away.

Per the germline V gene (reference sequence), PRHDT is the CDR1 and FYEKMQ is the CDR2. The CDR3 runs 13 residues from the cysteine to the phenylalanine. Of the read, only the CDR3 DNA is kept; its 39 bases are in frame from base 1. Relative to germline, V is 2 bases shorter and J is 4 bases shorter, with 8 bases between their ends. The library relied on 5' RACE. Instrument on record: Illumina HiSeq 2500. A second PCR of about 7 to 12 cycles was run with a J-beta primer mix and a sample-barcoded 5' primer. Each TCR beta cDNA molecule received a unique molecular identifier from a template-switch 5' adaptor carrying 12 random nucleotides. Each sample yielded at least 2.5 million CDR3-containing paired-end reads. First-strand cDNA was synthesized from all RNA with the Mint cDNA synthesis kit, primed by a TRBC-specific oligonucleotide. After uracil-DNA glycosylase treatment, a first 18-cycle PCR used universal primers M1SS and BC2_uni_R on all cDNA. The original pipeline was this. For normalization, 1 million high-quality reads, each with a distinct molecular identifier, were randomly selected from each sample. Reads with shared molecular identifiers were discarded instead of being binned into consensus sequences. MiTCR, with a Q25 quality threshold and the strictest error-elimination algorithm, was used for CDR3 identification, clonotype clustering and error correction. A nonparametric unseen species model with Euler transformation was used to estimate lower-bound total TCR beta diversity. TCRdb cleaned the public reads at Q25 with fastp, built clones with MiXCR and kept in-frame beta chains. Here each entry gathers all rows of one CDR3 protein and keeps the most common genes and DNA. TCRdb's processing, not the authors' own work, is the source of the V and J calls. The sample includes hundreds of thousands of distinct CDR3 sequences, with 40% to 65% observed a single time. In total, the top ten clones hold around 40% of the sample.

The 39 donors, aged about 6 to 90 years, were systemically healthy Caucasian individuals from Russia. Each donor gave 8 to 10 milliliters of peripheral blood, collected into EDTA-treated Vacutainer tubes. Ficoll-Paque density-gradient centrifugation was used to isolate PBMCs, with at least 6.5 million per sample. Total RNA, at least 6 micrograms per sample, was extracted from PBMCs with Trizol reagent. The percentages of naive CD45RAhigh/CD27high T cells were determined by flow cytometry on a PBMC aliquot from every donor. Sequencing was carried out using blood. The chain is made from TRBV13 and TRBJ1-2; there is no confident call for the D gene. This clonotype originated in an elderly man in good health. The DNA sequence reads TGTGCCAGCAGCTTATCCACCAGCTATGGCTACACCTTC. This translates into CASSLSTSYGYTF.